These 7 T cell receptor beta chains were sequenced from one sample in a study of blood T cell repertoires in COVID-19. Profiled with immunoSEQ multiplex PCR; TCRdb holds only in-frame clones, not every one. The sample shows over 250,000 clones, about 87% of them seen only once. What was sequenced was peripheral blood. The receptor source for this set is a man between 60 and 75 years old who had recovered from COVID-19.

The chain links TRBV20-1 to TRBJ1-4; D is unresolved. Germline V CDR1 and CDR2: DFQATT, SNEGSKA (reference sequence). This CDR3 is built from 11 residues. With 2 bases removed from V and 8 bases from J, the gap between germline ends came to 6 bases. The CDR3 DNA sequence: TGCAGTGCTAGATCAGGAGAAAAACTGTTTTTT. It specifies CSARSGEKLFF.

This clone was seen a single time. J is TRBJ1-5 and V is TRBV10-1; the D gene is possibly TRBD1 (5 bases). The CDR3 loop spans 17 amino acids. V dropped 3 bases and J dropped 4 bases, with 19 bases sitting between them. Per germline, CDR1 WNHNN and CDR2 SYGVQD (reference sequence). CDR3 bases: TGCGCCAGCAGTGAATTTATCGGCAGGGAAGCGAATCAGCCCCAGCATTTT. It translates to CASSEFIGREANQPQHF.

The chain couples TRBV19 to TRBJ1-5; 9 bases line up with TRBD1. The CDR3 has 15 residues. The V segment lost 4 bases and the J segment 6 bases; nucleotides outside the gene matches: 7. CDR1 and CDR2 (germline): LNHDA, SQIVND (reference sequence). The CDR3 loop reads CASSRGQGGIQPQHF. CDR3 DNA sequence: TGTGCCAGTAGTAGGGGACAGGGTGGGATTCAGCCCCAGCATTTT.

The rearrangement uses TRBV7-2 and TRBJ2-7; 9 nucleotides agree with TRBD1. The CDR3 spans 15 residues. Germline assignment: CDR1 SGHTA and CDR2 FQGNSA. Trimming took 3 bases from V and 4 from J; bases not matched to a gene: 7. For the CDR3, the DNA is TGTGCCAGCAGCTTTAACAGGGGGCGGTCTTACGAGCAGTACTTC. Amino acid sequence: CASSFNRGRSYEQYF.

The chain couples TRBV5-1 to TRBJ2-7, with 7 nucleotides matching TRBD1. With 4 bases clipped from V and 5 bases from J, the junction kept 6 bases outside the gene matches. This CDR3 comprises 13 residues. Germline-derived CDR1 and CDR2 are SGHRS and YFSETQ. The CDR3 loop is CASSTDRANEQYF. In DNA, the CDR3 is TGCGCCAGCAGCACTGACAGGGCGAACGAGCAGTACTTC.

V is TRBV6-4 and J is TRBJ1-6, with D possibly matching TRBD1 (5 bases). V lost 5 bases, J lost 13 bases, and 18 bases lay in between. The germline CDR1 and CDR2 sequences are MRHNA and SNTAGT. The CDR3 is 14 amino acids. The CDR3 nucleotides are TGTGCCAGCAGTAGCCTCGGATGGGGCACCCCCCTCCACTTT. Its protein is CASSSLGWGTPLHF.

The J gene is TRBJ2-2, the V gene TRBV2, with D maybe TRBD2 (7 bases). CDR1 SNHLY and CDR2 FYNNEI come from the germline V gene. V lost 5 bases, J lost 2 bases, and 18 bases lay in between. This CDR3 has 17 residues. The CDR3 DNA follows: TGTGCCAGCAGTTCTTCCCTCAGCGGGACAAACACCGGGGAGCTGTTTTTT. Residues: CASSSSLSGTNTGELFF.